The next 20 T cell receptor beta chains were all read from a single sample in a study of graft-versus-host responses after intestinal transplantation. From the graft tissue, intraepithelial and lamina propria lymphocytes were released through processing. TCRdb's table, derived via immunoSEQ multiplex PCR, lists solely in-frame clones and lacks some. Of 8,500 to 10,000 clones in the sample, 86% were seen once. The material was ileum tissue, obtained just over 700 days after intestinal transplantation. The receptors derive from a human patient who received an intestinal transplant, so some T cells may come from the graft donor.

This chain joins TRBV10-3 and TRBJ1-2, with no clear D. The V and J ends lost 6 bases and 3 bases respectively, with 5 bases between them. The CDR3 extends over 11 amino acids. Germline V lookup: CDR1 ENHRY, CDR2 SYGVKD. CDR3 in amino acids: CAIRADYGYTF. The CDR3, as DNA: TGTGCCATCAGAGCGGACTATGGCTACACCTTC.

This rearrangement joins TRBV6-6 to TRBJ2-1; D uncertain. Germline V gives CDR1 MNHNY, CDR2 SVGAGI (reference sequence). The CDR3 spans 12 residues. Deletions cut 8 bases from V and 4 bases from J, with 9 bases between. The CDR3 loop is CASRIGYNEQFF. The CDR3 region has the DNA TGTGCCAGCCGAATAGGGTACAATGAGCAGTTCTTC.

The chain combines TRBV4-1 with TRBJ1-2, with 8 positions matching TRBD1. The CDR3 contains 16 residues. Germline loops: CDR1 MGHRA, CDR2 YSYEKL. V was clipped by 4 bases and J by 4 bases; unmatched bases: 11. The CDR3 DNA follows: TGCGCCAGCAGCCCCCGCCCGAAAACAGGGGGCTATGGCTACACCTTC. This translates into CASSPRPKTGGYGYTF.

This rearrangement joins TRBV28 to TRBJ1-2; 8 bases fit TRBD1. The CDR3 covers 15 residues. V shed 5 bases and J 7 bases; nucleotides not matched to a gene: 12. Germline CDR1 MDHEN, CDR2 SYDVKM. CDR3 sequence reads: CASSVGTGTGVGYTF. CDR3 bases: TGTGCCAGCAGTGTGGGCACCGGGACAGGAGTTGGCTACACCTTC.

The V call is TRBV6-1, the J call TRBJ2-7; tentative D call: TRBD1 (6 bases). The CDR3 is made up of 14 amino acids. Germline-derived CDR1 and CDR2 are MNHNS and SASEGT. With 4 bases removed from V and 3 bases from J, the gap between germline ends came to 13 bases. CDR3 DNA: TGTGCCAGCAGTGCTTATGGGGGCCGCTACGAGCAGTACTTC. This sequence encodes CASSAYGGRYEQYF.

This chain connects TRBV5-4 to TRBJ1-1; D may be TRBD1 (5 bases). Trimming pared 0 bases from V and 9 bases from J, leaving 15 bases between. CDR1 is SGHNT and CDR2 is YYREEE in the germline V gene (reference sequence). The CDR3 is 14 residues long. The CDR3 coding sequence is TGTGCCAGCAGCTTGGGGGGCAGGGTCAGGAAAGCTTTCTTT. Amino acids: CASSLGGRVRKAFF.

The chain carries TRBV5-1 and TRBJ2-7; 7 nucleotides match TRBD1. Germline values: CDR1 SGHRS, CDR2 YFSETQ. The V segment lost 5 bases and the J segment 4 bases; nucleotides outside the gene matches: 12. The CDR3 sequence is 15 residues long. In nucleotides, the CDR3 is TGCGCCAGCAGAATAACAGGGGATTGGTTTTACGAGCAGTACTTC. This gives the protein CASRITGDWFYEQYF.

The chain couples TRBV7-2 to TRBJ2-1; D gene uncertain. The CDR3 has 11 residues. V dropped 7 bases and J dropped 8 bases, with 9 bases sitting between them. CDR1 is SGHTA and CDR2 is FQGNSA in the germline V gene. CDR3 residues: CASTVLDEQFF. The CDR3 nucleotides read TGTGCCAGCACCGTCTTGGATGAGCAGTTCTTC.

This clone occurred a few times. The rearrangement joins TRBV7-9 to TRBJ2-5; 9 bases map to TRBD2. This CDR3 region has 19 residues. Unmatched junction bases numbered 15, after V lost 2 bases and J lost 2 bases. CDR1 SEHNR and CDR2 FQNEAQ come from the germline V gene (reference sequence). The CDR3 bases are TGTGCCAGCAGCTTACCGACATACGGGGCTAGCGGGGATCAAGAGACCCAGTACTTC. Its protein is CASSLPTYGASGDQETQYF.

This rearrangement joins TRBV5-6 to TRBJ2-7, with D maybe TRBD2 (5 bases). This CDR3 comprises 12 residues. V shed 4 bases and J shed 0 bases, with 5 bases lying between them. Germline V lookup: CDR1 SGHDT, CDR2 YYEEEE. In nucleotides, the CDR3 is TGTGCCAGCAGCGCGGGCTCCTACGAGCAGTACTTC. Its translation is CASSAGSYEQYF.

CDR3 DNA sequence: TGTGCCAGTAGTGTAGGAGGGGTAGCCAAAAACATTCAGTACTTC. It yields the protein CASSVGGVAKNIQYF. This rearrangement joins TRBV19 to TRBJ2-4, with a tentative D call TRBD2 (6 bases). The CDR3 is 15 residues long. Germline V gives CDR1 LNHDA, CDR2 SQIVND (reference sequence). Between the trimmed V and J ends, which lost 5 bases and 0 bases, there was a span of 11 bases.

V gene TRBV7-9 combines with J gene TRBJ2-5; TRBD2 is a possible D gene (6 bases). Trimming cost V 5 bases and J 5 bases, with 21 bases left between them. The length of the CDR3 is 16 residues. Germline CDR1 and CDR2: SEHNR and FQNEAQ (reference sequence). CDR3: CASSTPLAGPGETQYF. The CDR3 nucleotides are TGTGCCAGCAGCACCCCTCTGGCGGGGCCAGGGGAGACCCAGTACTTC. The variable domain in full, with the rest retrieved from reference TRBV7-9 and TRBJ2-5, is DTGVSQNPRHKITKRGQNVTFRCDPISEHNRLYWYRQTLGQGPEFLTYFQNEAQLEKSRLLSDRFSAERPKGSFSTLEIQRTEQGDSAMYLCASSTPLAGPGETQYFGPGTRLLVL.

The chain has TRBV4-2 and TRBJ2-1, with 7 bases fitting TRBD2. Germline values: CDR1 LGHNA, CDR2 YNFKEQ. CDR3 length: 15 residues. V was pared by 4 bases and J by 7 bases, with 10 bases of the junction left unmatched. The CDR3 here is CASSRSGRAENEQFF. The CDR3 bases are TGTGCCAGCAGCCGGTCGGGGAGGGCCGAGAATGAGCAGTTCTTC.

V usage is TRBV2 and J usage is TRBJ1-1; 7 bases map to TRBD1. V trimming: 7 bases; J trimming: 1 base; junction bases outside the gene matches: 6. The CDR3 runs 14 residues. Germline CDR1 and CDR2: SNHLY and FYNNEI. In DNA form, the CDR3 reads TGTGCCAGCACCCGGGACAGCCCGAACACTGAAGCTTTCTTT. This gives the protein CASTRDSPNTEAFF.

This chain joins TRBV7-2 and TRBJ1-2; D is perhaps TRBD1 (5 bases). This CDR3 is built from 15 residues. Germline loops: CDR1 SGHTA, CDR2 FQGNSA. The germline V and J ends were trimmed by 3 bases and 2 bases, with 13 bases remaining between them. DNA for the CDR3: TGTGCCAGCAGCTTGGCAGGGTACGAGAACTATGGCTACACCTTC. Protein product: CASSLAGYENYGYTF.

The chain has TRBV10-3 and TRBJ1-2; maybe TRBD1 (6 bases). This CDR3 is built from 16 residues. Germline values: CDR1 ENHRY, CDR2 SYGVKD. Trimming removed 2 bases from V and 4 bases from J, with 17 bases in between. CDR3 DNA sequence: TGTGCCATCAGTGAGGGACAGACACTCAGACTCTATGGCTACACCTTC. Encoded protein: CAISEGQTLRLYGYTF.

The chain has TRBV7-9 and TRBJ2-2, with D possibly matching TRBD1 (5 bases). V lost 1 base to trimming and J lost 6 bases, with 12 bases between them. The CDR3 loop spans 15 amino acids. In germline, CDR1 is SEHNR, CDR2 FQNEAQ (reference sequence). The CDR3 nucleotides read TGTGCCAGCAGCTTAGTTGGGGCGAAGGCCGGGGAGCTGTTTTTT. Translated: CASSLVGAKAGELFF.

The rearrangement uses TRBV7-2 and TRBJ1-2; unclear D gene. V gave up 4 bases and J gave up 8 bases, with 11 bases separating them. The CDR3 spans 12 residues. The germline gives CDR1 SGHTA, CDR2 FQGNSA. CDR3 region: CASSSKHIGYTF. The CDR3 coding sequence is TGTGCCAGCAGCTCAAAGCATATAGGCTACACCTTC. The entire variable domain, with the rest obtained from reference TRBV7-2 and TRBJ1-2, is as follows: GAGVSQSPSNKVTEKGKDVELRCDPISGHTALYWYRQSLGQGLEFLIYFQGNSAPDKSGLPSDRFSAERTGGSVSTLTIQRTQQEDSAVYLCASSSKHIGYTFGSGTRLTVV.

V and J are TRBV7-5 and TRBJ2-1; whether TRBD2, the table's D call, matches the DNA was not checked. TRBV7-5 is classified as a pseudogene. The CDR3 is 19 amino acids. The CDR3 DNA follows: TGTGTCAGAAGCTTAGCGGAAGTAGCGGCACAAAGCTCCTACAATGAGCAGTTCTTC. It specifies CVRSLAEVAAQSSYNEQFF.

The V and J genes are TRBV10-2 and TRBJ2-7, with a weak D call TRBD1 (7 bases). The V end was cut by 5 bases, the J end by 6 bases, with 20 bases between. The CDR3 has 15 amino acids. Germline CDR1 and CDR2: WSHSY and SAAADI. The CDR3 DNA is TGCGCCAGCAGTCGTAGTCAGGGGGGATCGAGCGAGCAGTACTTC. Translation: CASSRSQGGSSEQYF.